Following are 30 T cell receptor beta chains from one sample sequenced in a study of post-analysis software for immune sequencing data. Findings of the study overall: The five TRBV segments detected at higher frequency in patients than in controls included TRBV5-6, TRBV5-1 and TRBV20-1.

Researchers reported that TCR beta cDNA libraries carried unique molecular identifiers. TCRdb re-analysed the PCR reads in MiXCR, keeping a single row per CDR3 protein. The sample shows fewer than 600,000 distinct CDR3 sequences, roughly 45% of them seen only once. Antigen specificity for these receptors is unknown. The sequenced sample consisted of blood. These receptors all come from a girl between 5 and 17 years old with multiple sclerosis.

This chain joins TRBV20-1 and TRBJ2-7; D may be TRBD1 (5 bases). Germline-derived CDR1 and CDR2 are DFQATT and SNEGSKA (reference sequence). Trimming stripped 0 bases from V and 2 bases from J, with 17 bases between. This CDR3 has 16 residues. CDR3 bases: TGCAGTGCTAGAGATGGGGCCTCCCCTTGGCCCTACGAGCAGTACTTC. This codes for CSARDGASPWPYEQYF.

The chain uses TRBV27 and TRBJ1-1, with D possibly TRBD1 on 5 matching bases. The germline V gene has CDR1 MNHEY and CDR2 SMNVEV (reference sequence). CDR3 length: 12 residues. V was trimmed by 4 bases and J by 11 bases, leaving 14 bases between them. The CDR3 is CASSSGVGSAFF. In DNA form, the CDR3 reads TGTGCCAGCAGTTCGGGGGTCGGTTCGGCTTTCTTT.

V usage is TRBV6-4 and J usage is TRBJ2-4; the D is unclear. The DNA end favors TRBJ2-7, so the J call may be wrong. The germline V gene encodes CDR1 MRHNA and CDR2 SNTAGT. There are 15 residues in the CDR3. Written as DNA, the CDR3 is TGTGCCAGCAGTGACTCTCGCGGCCTAAACTACGAGCAGTACTTC. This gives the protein CASSDSRGLNYEQYF.

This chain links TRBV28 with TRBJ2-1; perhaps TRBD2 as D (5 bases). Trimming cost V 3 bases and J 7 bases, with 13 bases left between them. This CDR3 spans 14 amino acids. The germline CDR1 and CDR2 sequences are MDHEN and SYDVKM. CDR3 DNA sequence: TGTGCCAGCAGTTTCTCCGAGAGGGAGAATGAGCAGTTCTTC. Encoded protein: CASSFSERENEQFF.

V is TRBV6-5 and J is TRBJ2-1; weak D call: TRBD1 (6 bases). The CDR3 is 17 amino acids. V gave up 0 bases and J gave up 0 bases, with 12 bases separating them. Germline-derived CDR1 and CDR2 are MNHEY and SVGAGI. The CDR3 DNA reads TGTGCCAGCAGTTACTCGAGACAGGTGACCTCCTACAATGAGCAGTTCTTC. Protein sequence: CASSYSRQVTSYNEQFF.

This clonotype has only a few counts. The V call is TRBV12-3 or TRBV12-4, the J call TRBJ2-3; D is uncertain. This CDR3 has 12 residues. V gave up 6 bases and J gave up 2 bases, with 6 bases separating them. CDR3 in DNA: TGTGCCAGCAGAGGCAACACAGATACGCAGTATTTT. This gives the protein CASRGNTDTQYF.

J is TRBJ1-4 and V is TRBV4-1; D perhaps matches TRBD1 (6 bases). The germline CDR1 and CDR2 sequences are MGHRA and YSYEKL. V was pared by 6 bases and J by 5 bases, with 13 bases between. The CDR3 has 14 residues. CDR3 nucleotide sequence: TGCGCCAGCAGTCGGACAGTTTCAAATGAAAAACTGTTTTTT. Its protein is CASSRTVSNEKLFF.

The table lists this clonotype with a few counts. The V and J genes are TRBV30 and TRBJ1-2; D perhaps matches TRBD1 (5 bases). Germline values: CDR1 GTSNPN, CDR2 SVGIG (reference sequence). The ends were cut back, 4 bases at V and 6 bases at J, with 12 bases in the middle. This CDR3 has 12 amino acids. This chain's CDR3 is CAWISSGDGYTF. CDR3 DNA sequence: TGTGCCTGGATCTCGTCGGGGGATGGCTACACCTTC.

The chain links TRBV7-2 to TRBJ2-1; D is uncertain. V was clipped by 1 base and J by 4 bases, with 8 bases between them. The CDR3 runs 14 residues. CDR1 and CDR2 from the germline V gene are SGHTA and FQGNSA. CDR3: CASSLGFEYNEQFF. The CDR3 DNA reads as TGTGCCAGCAGCTTAGGATTTGAGTACAATGAGCAGTTCTTC. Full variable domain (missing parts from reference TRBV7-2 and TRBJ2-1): GAGVSQSPSNKVTEKGKDVELRCDPISGHTALYWYRQSLGQGLEFLIYFQGNSAPDKSGLPSDRFSAERTGGSVSTLTIQRTQQEDSAVYLCASSLGFEYNEQFFGPGTRLTVL.

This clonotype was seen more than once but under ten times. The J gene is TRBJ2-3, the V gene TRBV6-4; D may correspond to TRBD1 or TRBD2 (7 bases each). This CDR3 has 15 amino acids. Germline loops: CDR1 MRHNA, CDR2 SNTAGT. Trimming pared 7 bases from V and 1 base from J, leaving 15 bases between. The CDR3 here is CASTHRGGGTDTQYF. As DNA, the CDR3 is TGTGCCAGCACCCACAGGGGAGGGGGCACAGATACGCAGTATTTT.

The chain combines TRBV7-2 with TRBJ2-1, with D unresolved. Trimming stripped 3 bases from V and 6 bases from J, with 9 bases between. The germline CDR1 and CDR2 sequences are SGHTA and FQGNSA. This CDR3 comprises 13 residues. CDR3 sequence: CASSFGVLNEQFF. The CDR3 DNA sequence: TGTGCCAGCAGCTTTGGGGTTCTCAATGAGCAGTTCTTC.

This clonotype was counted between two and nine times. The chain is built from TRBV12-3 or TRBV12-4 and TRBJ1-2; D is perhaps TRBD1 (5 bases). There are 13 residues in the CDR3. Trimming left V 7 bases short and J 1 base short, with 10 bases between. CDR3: CASNLGRNYGYTF. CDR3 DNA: TGTGCCAGCAACTTGGGGCGTAACTATGGCTACACCTTC.

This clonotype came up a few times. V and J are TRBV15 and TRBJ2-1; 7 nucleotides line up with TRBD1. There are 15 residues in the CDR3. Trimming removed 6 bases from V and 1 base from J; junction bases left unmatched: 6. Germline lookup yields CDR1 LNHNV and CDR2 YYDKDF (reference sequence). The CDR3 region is CATSRQGRSYNEQFF. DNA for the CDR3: TGTGCCACCAGTAGACAGGGTCGATCCTACAATGAGCAGTTCTTC.

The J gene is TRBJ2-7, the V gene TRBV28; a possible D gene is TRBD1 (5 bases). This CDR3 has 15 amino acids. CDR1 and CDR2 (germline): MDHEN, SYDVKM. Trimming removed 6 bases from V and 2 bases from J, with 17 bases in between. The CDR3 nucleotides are TGTGCCAGCAGACGCGACAGCTCGCCTACCTACGAGCAGTACTTC. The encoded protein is CASRRDSSPTYEQYF.

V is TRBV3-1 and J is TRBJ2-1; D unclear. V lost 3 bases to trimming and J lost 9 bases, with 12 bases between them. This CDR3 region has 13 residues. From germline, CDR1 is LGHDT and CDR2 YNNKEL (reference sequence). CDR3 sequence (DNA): TGTGCCAGCAGCCAGTTGAGTAATGCTGAGCAGTTCTTC. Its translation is CASSQLSNAEQFF.

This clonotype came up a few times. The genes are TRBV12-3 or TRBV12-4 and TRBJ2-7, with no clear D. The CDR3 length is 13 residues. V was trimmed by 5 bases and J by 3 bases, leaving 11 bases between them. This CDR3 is CASSPGPFYEQYF. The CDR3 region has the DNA TGTGCCAGCAGTCCCGGTCCGTTCTACGAGCAGTACTTC.

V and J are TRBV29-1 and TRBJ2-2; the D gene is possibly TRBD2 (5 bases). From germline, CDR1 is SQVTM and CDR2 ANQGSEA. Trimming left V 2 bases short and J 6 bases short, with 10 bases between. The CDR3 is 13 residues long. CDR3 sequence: CSVEIGDSGELFF. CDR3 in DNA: TGCAGCGTTGAAATCGGGGATTCCGGGGAGCTGTTTTTT.

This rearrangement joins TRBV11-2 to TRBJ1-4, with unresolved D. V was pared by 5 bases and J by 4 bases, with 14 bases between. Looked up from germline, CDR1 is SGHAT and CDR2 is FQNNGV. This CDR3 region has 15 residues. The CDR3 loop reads CASSPGGVLNEKLFF. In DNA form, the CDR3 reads TGTGCCAGCAGCCCCGGAGGAGTGCTTAATGAAAAACTGTTTTTT.

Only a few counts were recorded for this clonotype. The CDR3 coding sequence is TGTGCCAGCAGTGGGGGAGGTGGGGTCAAGACCTACGAGCAGTACTTC. Protein sequence: CASSGGGGVKTYEQYF. The chain has TRBV28 and TRBJ2-7; D is possibly TRBD2 (6 bases). The CDR3 sequence is 16 residues long. Trimming removed 5 bases at V and 2 bases at J, with 19 bases between. Germline CDR1 MDHEN, CDR2 SYDVKM.

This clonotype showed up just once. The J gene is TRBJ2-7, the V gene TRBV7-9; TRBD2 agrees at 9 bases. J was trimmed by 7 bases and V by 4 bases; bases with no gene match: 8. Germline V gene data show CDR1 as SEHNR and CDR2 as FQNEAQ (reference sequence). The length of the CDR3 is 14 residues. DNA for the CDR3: TGTGCCAGCAGCTACCTACTAGCGGGTGCTGAGCAGTACTTC. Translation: CASSYLLAGAEQYF.

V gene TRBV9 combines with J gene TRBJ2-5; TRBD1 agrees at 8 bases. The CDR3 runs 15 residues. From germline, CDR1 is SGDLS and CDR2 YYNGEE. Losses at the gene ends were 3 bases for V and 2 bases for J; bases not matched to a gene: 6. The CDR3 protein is CASSAGTGIQETQYF. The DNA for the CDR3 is TGTGCCAGCAGCGCAGGGACAGGTATACAAGAGACCCAGTACTTC.

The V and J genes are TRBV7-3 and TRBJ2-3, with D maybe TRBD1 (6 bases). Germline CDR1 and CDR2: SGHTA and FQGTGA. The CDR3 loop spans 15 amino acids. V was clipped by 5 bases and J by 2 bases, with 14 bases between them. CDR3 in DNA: TGTGCCAGCAGCCTTAGGGGGTCGGCCACAGATACGCAGTATTTT. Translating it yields CASSLRGSATDTQYF. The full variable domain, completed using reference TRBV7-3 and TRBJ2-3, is GAGVSQTPSNKVTEKGKYVELRCDPISGHTALYWYRQSLGQGPEFLIYFQGTGAADDSGLPNDRFFAVRPEGSVSTLKIQRTERGDSAVYLCASSLRGSATDTQYFGPGTRLTVL.

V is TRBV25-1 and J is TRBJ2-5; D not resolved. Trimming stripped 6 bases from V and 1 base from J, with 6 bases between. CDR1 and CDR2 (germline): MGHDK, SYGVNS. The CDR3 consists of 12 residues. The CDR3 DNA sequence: TGTGCCAGCAGGGGAAGCCAAGAGACCCAGTACTTC. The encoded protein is CASRGSQETQYF.

The DNA for the CDR3 is TGTGCCAGCAGTTACTCGAACTCAGGAAACTACGAGCAGTACTTC. Residues: CASSYSNSGNYEQYF. V and J are TRBV6-2 or TRBV6-3 and TRBJ2-5; D unclear. Judging by the DNA end, TRBJ2-7 fits better; the J call may be wrong. CDR3 length: 15 residues. Germline values: CDR1 MNHEY, CDR2 SVGEGT.

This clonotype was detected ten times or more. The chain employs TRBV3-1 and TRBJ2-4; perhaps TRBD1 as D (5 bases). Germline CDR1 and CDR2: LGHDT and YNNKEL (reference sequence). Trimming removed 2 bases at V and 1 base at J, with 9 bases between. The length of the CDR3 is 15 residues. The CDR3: CASSQKGSAKNIQYF. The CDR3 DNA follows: TGTGCCAGCAGCCAAAAGGGGTCCGCCAAAAACATTCAGTACTTC.

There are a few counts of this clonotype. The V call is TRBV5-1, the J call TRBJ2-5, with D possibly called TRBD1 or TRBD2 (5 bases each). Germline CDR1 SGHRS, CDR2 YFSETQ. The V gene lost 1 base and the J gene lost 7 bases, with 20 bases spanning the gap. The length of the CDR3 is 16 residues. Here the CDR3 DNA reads TGCGCCAGCAGCTTGTGGTCCTTTAAGCAGAGGGGGACCCAGTACTTC. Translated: CASSLWSFKQRGTQYF. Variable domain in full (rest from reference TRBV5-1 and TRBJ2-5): KAGVTQTPRYLIKTRGQQVTLSCSPISGHRSVSWYQQTPGQGLQFLFEYFSETQRNKGNFPGRFSGRQFSNSRSEMNVSTLELGDSALYLCASSLWSFKQRGTQYFGPGTRLLVL.

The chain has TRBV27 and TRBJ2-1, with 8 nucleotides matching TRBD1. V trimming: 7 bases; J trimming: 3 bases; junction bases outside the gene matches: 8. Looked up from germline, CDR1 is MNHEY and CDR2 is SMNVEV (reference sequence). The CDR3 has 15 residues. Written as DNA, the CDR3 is TGTGCCAGCAAACAGGGGGTGGGGAGCTACAATGAGCAGTTCTTC. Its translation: CASKQGVGSYNEQFF.

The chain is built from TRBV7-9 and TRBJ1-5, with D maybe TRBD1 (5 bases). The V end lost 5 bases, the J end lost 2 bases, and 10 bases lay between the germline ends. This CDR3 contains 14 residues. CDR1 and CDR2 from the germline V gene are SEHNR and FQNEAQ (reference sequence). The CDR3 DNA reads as TGTGCCAGCAGCCAGGGACGAGGCAATCAGCCCCAGCATTTT. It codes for CASSQGRGNQPQHF.

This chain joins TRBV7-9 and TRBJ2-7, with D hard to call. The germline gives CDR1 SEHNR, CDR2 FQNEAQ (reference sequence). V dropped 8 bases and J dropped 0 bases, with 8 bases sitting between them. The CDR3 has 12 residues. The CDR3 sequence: CASSNGSYEQYF. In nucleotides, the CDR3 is TGTGCCAGCTCGAACGGCTCCTACGAGCAGTACTTC.

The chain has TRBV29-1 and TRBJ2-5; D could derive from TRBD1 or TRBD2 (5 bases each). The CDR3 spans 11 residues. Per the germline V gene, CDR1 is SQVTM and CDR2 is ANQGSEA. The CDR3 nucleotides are TGCAGGCTGCCGGGACGACGAACCCAGTACTTC. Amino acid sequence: CRLPGRRTQYF.